The present T cell receptor beta chain was sequenced within a study of identical twins. Study observations and caveats: Cord blood beta clonotypes that were abundant carried fewer insertions, and memory repertoires showed no such trend.

MiXCR was run by TCRdb on the 5' RACE reads, yielding one entry per CDR3 protein. The sample lists 200,000 to 250,000 distinct CDR3 sequences, 10% to 13% seen once, with about 9% in the top ten. Trimming stripped 8 bases from V and 8 bases from J, with 15 bases between. Germline V lookup: CDR1 MNHEY, CDR2 SMNVEV (reference sequence). This CDR3 has 13 residues. This clonotype occurred a few times. The target antigen is unknown. The sequenced sample was memory T cells sorted from blood. The chain carries TRBV27 and TRBJ1-4; possibly TRBD1 for D (6 bases). This clonotype was obtained from a man aged 50 to 60 in good health. In nucleotides, the CDR3 is TGTGCCAGCGGCTTTGGGGGGCAGGAAAAACTGTTTTTT. Its protein is CASGFGGQEKLFF.